These 22 T cell receptor beta chains share one sample of origin, sequenced in a study of human T cells and chemical hapten exposure. Time point described: pre-sensitization, week 0. Specified treatment: therapeutic diphenylcyclopropenone sensitization with weekly scalp DPC. From the RACE reads, TCRdb called clonotypes with MiXCR, one entry per CDR3 protein. The repertoire includes approximately 38,000 distinct CDR3 sequences, 10% to 13% of them detected once, and approximately 6.2% sits in the top ten. Sequenced material: whole blood, taken in connection with sensitization to the hapten diphenylcyclopropenone (DPC). The receptors were sampled from a man aged 30 to 39 with alopecia areata. Some clones in this sample may be carry-over from other donors' samples.

This clonotype was counted ten times or more. The rearrangement uses TRBV28 and TRBJ1-5; possibly TRBD1 for D (6 bases). V dropped 7 bases and J dropped 4 bases, with 14 bases sitting between them. Germline CDR1 is MDHEN and CDR2 is SYDVKM. This CDR3 spans 14 amino acids. The CDR3 loop reads CASTAGGQNQPQHF. The DNA for the CDR3 is TGTGCCAGCACTGCCGGAGGACAGAATCAGCCCCAGCATTTT.

This clonotype was detected a few times. This rearrangement joins TRBV5-1 to TRBJ1-1, with D perhaps TRBD1 (6 bases). Germline V gene data show CDR1 as SGHRS and CDR2 as YFSETQ. The V end was cut by 0 bases, the J end by 3 bases, with 9 bases between. This CDR3 is 14 amino acids long. The CDR3 here is CASSLAGAYTEAFF. As DNA, the CDR3 is TGCGCCAGCAGCTTGGCGGGGGCGTACACTGAAGCTTTCTTT.

This clonotype was counted at least ten times. This rearrangement joins TRBV5-4 to TRBJ2-1, with D possibly TRBD2 on 5 matching bases. Trimming removed 4 bases from V and 5 bases from J, with 13 bases in between. Germline V gene lookup returns CDR1 SGHNT and CDR2 YYREEE (reference sequence). The CDR3 has 14 residues. DNA of the CDR3: TGTGCCAGCAGCAGCATAGGGAGCGACAATGAGCAGTTCTTC. Residues: CASSSIGSDNEQFF.

This clonotype was counted between two and nine times. J is TRBJ2-1 and V is TRBV20-1; TRBD2 agrees at 14 bases. The length of the CDR3 is 15 residues. V was clipped by 3 bases and J by 3 bases; unmatched bases: 1. Germline CDR1 DFQATT, CDR2 SNEGSKA (reference sequence). The CDR3 DNA reads TGCAGTGCTAGGGGACTAGCGGGAGTCTACAATGAGCAGTTCTTC. It translates to CSARGLAGVYNEQFF.

This clonotype was detected many times. V usage is TRBV18 and J usage is TRBJ1-5; D might be TRBD1 (6 bases). Germline V gene lookup returns CDR1 KGHSH and CDR2 LQKENI. CDR3 length: 14 amino acids. Trimming pared 4 bases from V and 6 bases from J, leaving 13 bases between. CDR3 sequence (DNA): TGTGCCAGCTCACTCGGGGGCTTGGGTCAGCCCCAGCATTTT. This gives the protein CASSLGGLGQPQHF.

This clonotype has more than one count but fewer than ten. The V gene is TRBV20-1, the J gene TRBJ1-1; TRBD1 matches at 11 bases. The germline V gene has CDR1 DFQATT and CDR2 SNEGSKA (reference sequence). The V segment lost 1 base and the J segment 5 bases; nucleotides outside the gene matches: 6. CDR3 length equals 15 residues. CDR3 in DNA: TGCAGTGCTAGAGTCTGGACAGGGGGCGGGACTGAAGCTTTCTTT. This encodes CSARVWTGGGTEAFF.

In this sample, this clonotype turned up a few times. This chain joins TRBV12-5 and TRBJ1-1; possible D gene TRBD1, 5 bases. With 4 bases removed from V and 2 bases from J, the gap between germline ends came to 17 bases. Germline values: CDR1 LGHNT, CDR2 FRNRAP. This CDR3 is built from 16 residues. CDR3 in DNA: TGTGCTAGTGGTTCACCAATGACAGTAGGTAACACTGAAGCTTTCTTT. This encodes CASGSPMTVGNTEAFF. The full variable domain, its missing parts supplied by reference TRBV12-5 and TRBJ1-1, is DARVTQTPRHKVTEMGQEVTMRCQPILGHNTVFWYRQTMMQGLELLAYFRNRAPLDDSGMPKDRFSAEMPDATLATLKIQPSEPRDSAVYFCASGSPMTVGNTEAFFGQGTRLTVV.

Many counts were recorded for this clonotype. The rearrangement links TRBV7-9 to TRBJ2-1; D is unresolved. Trimming pared 2 bases from V and 5 bases from J, leaving 16 bases between. CDR1 SEHNR and CDR2 FQNEAQ come from the germline V gene (reference sequence). This CDR3 comprises 16 residues. The CDR3 loop is CASSLIGVSKDNEQFF. The CDR3 bases are TGTGCCAGCAGCTTAATTGGGGTCTCTAAGGACAATGAGCAGTTCTTC.

The chain couples TRBV5-1 to TRBJ2-3; 7 bases match TRBD1. Trimming cost V 2 bases and J 0 bases; bases outside gene matches: 3. CDR3 length: 15 amino acids. In germline, CDR1 is SGHRS, CDR2 YFSETQ. In DNA form, the CDR3 reads TGCGCCAGCAGCTTCCGACAGGGAAGCACAGATACGCAGTATTTT. Translating gives CASSFRQGSTDTQYF.

The sample holds many counts of this clonotype. The CDR3: CASSLGHANTEAFF. For the CDR3, the DNA is TGTGCCAGCAGCTTAGGACATGCGAACACTGAAGCTTTCTTT. The V call is TRBV7-8, the J call TRBJ1-1; D gene unclear. Germline lookup yields CDR1 SGHVS and CDR2 FQNEAQ. The CDR3 has 14 amino acids. The V gene lost 1 base and the J gene lost 1 base, with 7 bases spanning the gap.

The table lists this clonotype with a few counts. V gene TRBV20-1 combines with J gene TRBJ2-3; D may be TRBD1 or TRBD2 (5 bases each). From germline, CDR1 is DFQATT and CDR2 SNEGSKA (reference sequence). The CDR3 totals 17 residues. The V and J ends lost 6 bases and 2 bases respectively, with 24 bases between them. The CDR3 nucleotides read TGCAGTGCCAACCGGGGCGCAGTCCAAATTTACACAGATACGCAGTATTTT. Amino acid sequence: CSANRGAVQIYTDTQYF.

At least ten counts were recorded for this clonotype. The chain is built from TRBV11-2 and TRBJ2-1; D not certain. Germline CDR1 SGHAT, CDR2 FQNNGV. This CDR3 spans 15 amino acids. The V and J ends lost 5 bases and 6 bases respectively, with 17 bases between them. The CDR3 DNA reads as TGTGCCAGCAGCCCCCGGACGGCCTTCGGCAATGAGCAGTTCTTC. Residues: CASSPRTAFGNEQFF.

This clonotype was detected a few times. The chain has TRBV9 and TRBJ1-2, with D uncertain. CDR3 length equals 15 residues. Trimming cost V 0 bases and J 4 bases, with 13 bases left between them. Germline V gene sequence: CDR1 SGDLS, CDR2 YYNGEE. The CDR3, as DNA: TGTGCCAGCAGCGTAGAAGCGGCGGCACCCTATGGCTACACCTTC. It specifies CASSVEAAAPYGYTF.

This clonotype was seen many times. The genes are TRBV10-3 and TRBJ1-3; 7 bases are a match to TRBD1. Trimming removed 7 bases from V and 0 bases from J; junction bases left unmatched: 3. Germline loops: CDR1 ENHRY, CDR2 SYGVKD. This CDR3 comprises 14 residues. CDR3 protein: CAITGDSSGNTIYF. DNA of the CDR3: TGTGCCATCACTGGGGACAGCTCTGGAAACACCATATATTTT.

This clonotype was picked up many times. CDR3 region: CASSLRLAGGPGQFF. CDR3 bases: TGTGCCAGCAGCCTAAGACTAGCGGGAGGGCCTGGGCAGTTCTTC. The rearrangement joins TRBV11-2 to TRBJ2-1; 14 bases agree with TRBD2. CDR3 length: 15 residues. Germline CDR1 reads SGHAT; CDR2 reads FQNNGV. The junction had 9 bases not matched to a gene; V was cut back by 5 bases and J by 12 bases.

This clonotype was detected many times. The chain uses TRBV5-1 and TRBJ1-5; D gene unclear. Germline CDR1 reads SGHRS; CDR2 reads YFSETQ. CDR3 length: 14 amino acids. With 3 bases removed from V and 12 bases from J, the gap between germline ends came to 19 bases. Here the CDR3 reads CASSSGPRSSLQHF. The CDR3 coding sequence is TGCGCCAGCAGCTCGGGCCCCCGCAGTTCGCTCCAGCATTTT.

This clonotype was picked up a small number of times. The rearrangement joins TRBV12-5 to TRBJ1-5; D is ambiguous. The germline V and J ends were trimmed by 9 bases and 2 bases, with 11 bases remaining between them. The V gene's germline CDR1 is LGHNT and CDR2 FRNRAP. The CDR3 is 13 amino acids. This chain's CDR3 is CASHSLGNQPQHF. CDR3 nucleotides: TGTGCTAGCCACAGTCTTGGCAATCAGCCCCAGCATTTT.

The table lists this clonotype with many counts. The chain uses TRBV11-2 and TRBJ1-3; TRBD1 might be the D (5 bases). The CDR3 has 16 residues. Germline CDR1 and CDR2: SGHAT and FQNNGV. Trimming took 1 base from V and 3 from J, leaving 13 bases between them. The CDR3 reads CASSLVLGRVGNTIYF. CDR3 in DNA: TGTGCCAGCAGCTTAGTTCTGGGCAGGGTTGGAAACACCATATATTTT.

CDR3 sequence reads: CSAFTGGHYGYTF. Here the CDR3 DNA reads TGCAGTGCTTTCACAGGGGGCCACTATGGCTACACCTTC. The chain has TRBV20-1 and TRBJ1-2, with 9 nucleotides matching TRBD1. This CDR3 contains 13 residues. The junction had 4 bases not matched to a gene; V was cut back by 5 bases and J by 3 bases. The germline V gene encodes CDR1 DFQATT and CDR2 SNEGSKA (reference sequence).

In its sample, this clonotype was seen once. This chain connects TRBV25-1 to TRBJ2-2, with a weak D call TRBD2 (6 bases). Trimming cost V 5 bases and J 7 bases, with 20 bases left between them. Per germline, CDR1 MGHDK and CDR2 SYGVNS. This CDR3 is built from 16 residues. Here the CDR3 reads CASSQFSGGVNGELFF. The CDR3 bases are TGTGCCAGCAGTCAGTTCTCAGGAGGGGTTAACGGGGAGCTGTTTTTT.

This clonotype was seen once. This chain joins TRBV9 and TRBJ2-3, with 10 bases fitting TRBD2. Germline trimming cut 0 bases from V and 5 bases from J; bases unmatched to any gene: 9. There are 17 residues in the CDR3. CDR1 and CDR2 (germline): SGDLS, YYNGEE. CDR3 sequence (DNA): TGTGCCAGCAGCGTAGATATAAGCGGGGGGGCGATAGATACGCAGTATTTT. It codes for CASSVDISGGAIDTQYF. Combining the CDR3 with reference TRBV9 and TRBJ2-3 gives the whole variable domain DSGVTQTPKHLITATGQRVTLRCSPRSGDLSVYWYQQSLDQGLQFLIQYYNGEERAKGNILERFSAQQFPDLHSELNLSSLELGDSALYFCASSVDISGGAIDTQYFGPGTRLTVL.

This clonotype showed up many times. The J gene is TRBJ2-5, the V gene TRBV15; TRBD2 matches at 8 bases. The CDR3 spans 16 residues. The ends lost 0 bases at V and 2 bases at J; junction bases unmatched: 5. CDR1 and CDR2 from the germline V gene are LNHNV and YYDKDF (reference sequence). As DNA, the CDR3 is TGTGCCACCAGCAGAGACGGCGGGAGGCCACAAGAGACCCAGTACTTC. It yields the protein CATSRDGGRPQETQYF.